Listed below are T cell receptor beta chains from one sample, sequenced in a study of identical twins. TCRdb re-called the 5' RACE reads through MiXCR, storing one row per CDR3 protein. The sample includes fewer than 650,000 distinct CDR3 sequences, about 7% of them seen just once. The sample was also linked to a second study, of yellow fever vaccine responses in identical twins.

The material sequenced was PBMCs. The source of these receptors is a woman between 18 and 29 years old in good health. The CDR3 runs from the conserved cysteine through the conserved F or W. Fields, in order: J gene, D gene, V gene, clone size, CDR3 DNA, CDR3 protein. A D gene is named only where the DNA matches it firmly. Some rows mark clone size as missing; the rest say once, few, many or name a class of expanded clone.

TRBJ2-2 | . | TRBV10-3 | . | TGTGCCACCCCCACAGGGATATGGAACACCGGGGAGCTGTTTTTT | CATPTGIWNTGELFF
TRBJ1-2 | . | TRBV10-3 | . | TGTGCCATCAGTGATAGTGACGAGCCTTATTATGGCTACACCTTC | CAISDSDEPYYGYTF
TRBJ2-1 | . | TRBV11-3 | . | TGTGCCAGCAGCTTAGATTGGGCGGGGAGCTCCTACAATGAGCAGTTCTTC | CASSLDWAGSSYNEQFF
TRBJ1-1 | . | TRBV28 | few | TGTGCCAGCAGCCCTGTCTCGGCGGGGAACACTGAAGCTTTCTTT | CASSPVSAGNTEAFF
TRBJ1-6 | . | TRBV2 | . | TGTGCCAGCGGTGAAGGGGCAGGAGATTCACCCCTCCACTTT | CASGEGAGDSPLHF
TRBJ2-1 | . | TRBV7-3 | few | TGTGCCAGCAGCTTAATACGGGTCCCCTCGGGTGAGCAGTTCTTC | CASSLIRVPSGEQFF
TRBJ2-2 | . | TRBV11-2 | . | TGTGCCAGCGGTTCACCGAACACCGGGGAGCTGTTTTTT | CASGSPNTGELFF
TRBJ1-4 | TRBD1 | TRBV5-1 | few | TGCGCCAGCAGCTTCGGCAGGGGGAATGAAAAACTGTTTTTT | CASSFGRGNEKLFF
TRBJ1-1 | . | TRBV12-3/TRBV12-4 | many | TGTGCCAGCAGTTTTCGGACCACTGAAGCTTTCTTT | CASSFRTTEAFF
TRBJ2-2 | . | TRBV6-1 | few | TGTGCCAGCAGTCTCAAGGGGGGGCGGACCGGGGAGCTGTTTTTT | CASSLKGGRTGELFF
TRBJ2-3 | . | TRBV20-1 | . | TGCAGTGCTGTCCTGGGGGCCAGCACAGATACGCAGTATTTT | CSAVLGASTDTQYF
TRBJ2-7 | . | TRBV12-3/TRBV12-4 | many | TGTGCCAGCAGTTTGGCAACCCACCCGGAGCAGTACTTC | CASSLATHPEQYF
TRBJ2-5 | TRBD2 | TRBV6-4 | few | TGTGCCAGCAGTGACAGGCCTAGCGGGAGACCGGAGACCCAGTACTTC | CASSDRPSGRPETQYF
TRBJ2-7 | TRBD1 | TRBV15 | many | TGTGCCACCAGCAGTTTGACAGGGGTCGGCGAGCAGTACTTC | CATSSLTGVGEQYF
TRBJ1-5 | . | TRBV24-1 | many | TGTGCCACCAGTGAGTCCGGGAACAATCAGCCCCAGCATTTT | CATSESGNNQPQHF
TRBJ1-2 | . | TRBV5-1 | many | TGCGCCAGCAGCTTGGGAGGGGCTACTAACTATGGCTACACCTTC | CASSLGGATNYGYTF
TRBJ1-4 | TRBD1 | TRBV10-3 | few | TGTGCCATCAGTCCAGGGGGCTTAAATGAAAAACTGTTTTTT | CAISPGGLNEKLFF
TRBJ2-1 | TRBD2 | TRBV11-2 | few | TGTGCCAGCAGCTTCCTAGCGGGGGGGATTAGCTCCTACAATGAGCAGTTCTTC | CASSFLAGGISSYNEQFF
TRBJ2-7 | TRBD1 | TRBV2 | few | TGTGCCAGCAGGGGGGGACAGGGCATTTCTACTCAGCAGTACTTC | CASRGGQGISTQQYF
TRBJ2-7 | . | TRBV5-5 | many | TGTGCCAGCAGCACCGGACCTGGGGGCTCCTACGAGCAGTACTTC | CASSTGPGGSYEQYF
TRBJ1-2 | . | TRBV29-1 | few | TGCAGCGTTGGCGGGGGGACTGGCTACACCTTC | CSVGGGTGYTF
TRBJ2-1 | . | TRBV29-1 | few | TGCAGCGTTCGAAAGGGGAGCGATGAGCAGTTCTTC | CSVRKGSDEQFF
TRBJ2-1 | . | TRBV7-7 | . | TGTGCCAGCAGCTTAGGGCTGGACATTGAGCAGTTCTTC | CASSLGLDIEQFF
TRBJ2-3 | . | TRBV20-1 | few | TGCAGTGCTGTCCGCCGGATGACTAGCACAGATACGCAGTATTTT | CSAVRRMTSTDTQYF
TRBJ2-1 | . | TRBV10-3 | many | TGTGCCATCAGTGAATCCGGATCCTCTCTGAACTACAATGAGCAGTTCTTC | CAISESGSSLNYNEQFF
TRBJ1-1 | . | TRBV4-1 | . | TGCGCCAGCAGCCAAAAACATCGGGACACTGAAGCTTTCTTT | CASSQKHRDTEAFF
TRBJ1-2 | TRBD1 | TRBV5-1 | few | TGCGCCAGCAGCTCGGGACAGGGAAGAGAAGGCTACACCTTC | CASSSGQGREGYTF
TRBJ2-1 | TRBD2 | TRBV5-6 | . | TGTGCCCATCGGGGGGCTAGCGGGAGGAACACCTACAATGAGCAGTTCTTC | CAHRGASGRNTYNEQFF
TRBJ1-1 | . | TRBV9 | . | TGTGCCAGCAGCGCGGGATTGGGGGATGAAGCTTTCTTT | CASSAGLGDEAFF
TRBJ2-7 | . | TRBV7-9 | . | TGTGCCAGCAGCTTAGTGGGGGTCCCCTACGAGCAGTACTTC | CASSLVGVPYEQYF
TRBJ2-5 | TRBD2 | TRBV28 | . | TGTGCCAGCAGTTTAGACCGACTAGCGGGGGAGGCGACCCAGTACTTC | CASSLDRLAGEATQYF
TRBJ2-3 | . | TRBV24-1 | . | TGTGCCACCAACGGGAGAACCTCAGATACGCAGTATTTT | CATNGRTSDTQYF
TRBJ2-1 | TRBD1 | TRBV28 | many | TGTGCCAGCAGTTTAGGACAGGGGAGGTCCGATGAGCAGTTCTTC | CASSLGQGRSDEQFF
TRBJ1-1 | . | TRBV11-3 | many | TGTGCCAGCAGCTTAGATCAGTGGACAGCGAACACTGAAGCTTTCTTT | CASSLDQWTANTEAFF
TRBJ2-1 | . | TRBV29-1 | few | TGCAGCGAAAAGAGTCCTAGAAACAATGAGCAGTTCTTC | CSEKSPRNNEQFF